These 10 T cell receptor beta chains were all obtained from the same sample, sequenced in a study of blood T cells in healthy people across ages. The use of a sample-barcoded 5' primer and a J-beta primer mix characterized a second PCR of about 7 to 12 cycles. TCRdb used MiXCR to reprocess the 5' RACE reads, holding one entry per CDR3 protein. The repertoire holds hundreds of thousands of distinct CDR3 sequences, 45% to 60% seen once, with under 60% in the top ten. Sequencing was performed on blood. The receptors shown here come from a man in his sixties in good health.

The rearrangement links TRBV6-1 to TRBJ2-1, with D possibly being TRBD1 or TRBD2 (5 bases each). The CDR3 consists of 17 residues. The ends were cut back, 2 bases at V and 7 bases at J, with 21 bases in the middle. The germline gives CDR1 MNHNS, CDR2 SASEGT. CDR3 amino acids: CASSEPTGTRTRNEQFF. CDR3 in DNA: TGTGCCAGCAGTGAACCGACCGGGACCCGGACGCGGAATGAGCAGTTCTTC.

This clonotype was picked up a small number of times. The rearrangement joins TRBV7-3 to TRBJ2-3, with TRBD2 identical over 7 bases. The CDR3 length is 20 residues. V shed 4 bases, J shed 3 bases, and the junction held 22 bases outside the gene matches. Per germline, CDR1 SGHTA and CDR2 FQGTGA. In DNA, the CDR3 is TGTGCCAGCAGCTATAGTCCGGGACTACCCTCAACTGGCCCAACAGATACGCAGTATTTT. It is translated as CASSYSPGLPSTGPTDTQYF.

V usage is TRBV9 and J usage is TRBJ2-1; the match to TRBD1 covers 7 bases. Per the germline V gene, CDR1 is SGDLS and CDR2 is YYNGEE. V was pared by 3 bases and J by 3 bases, with 6 bases of the junction left unmatched. The CDR3 consists of 15 residues. The CDR3 protein is CASSASDRDYNEQFF. As DNA, the CDR3 is TGTGCCAGCAGCGCCTCCGACAGGGACTACAATGAGCAGTTCTTC.

The V and J genes are TRBV4-1 and TRBJ2-1; D gene ambiguous. The CDR3 sequence is 14 residues long. Germline V gene lookup returns CDR1 MGHRA and CDR2 YSYEKL. Deletions cut 0 bases from V and 8 bases from J, with 11 bases between. In nucleotides, the CDR3 is TGCGCCAGCAGCCAAGATCCTGGGGTGGATGAGCAGTTCTTC. As protein: CASSQDPGVDEQFF.

The table lists this clonotype with a count of one. The genes are TRBV27 and TRBJ2-3; no clear D. Trimming took 3 bases from V and 4 from J, leaving 11 bases between them. CDR1 and CDR2 (germline): MNHEY, SMNVEV (reference sequence). The CDR3 extends over 14 amino acids. The CDR3 DNA reads TGTGCCAGCAGTTTGGGTAGTCGTGCAGATACGCAGTATTTT. Amino acids: CASSLGSRADTQYF.

This clonotype showed up just a few times. The chain recombines TRBV29-1 with TRBJ1-2; D remains unclear. CDR1 and CDR2 from the germline V gene are SQVTM and ANQGSEA. The CDR3 has 14 residues. V lost 1 base and J 5 bases, leaving 14 bases between the germline ends. CDR3 loop: CSVEVRWSQYGYTF. CDR3 nucleotides: TGCAGCGTTGAAGTAAGGTGGAGTCAATATGGCTACACCTTC.

V usage is TRBV6-2 or TRBV6-3 and J usage is TRBJ2-7; TRBD1 aligns across 9 bases. This CDR3 region has 14 residues. J was trimmed by 0 bases and V by 7 bases; bases with no gene match: 4. Germline-derived CDR1 and CDR2 are MNHEY and SVGEGT. CDR3 amino acids: CASNPGQGSYEQYF. CDR3 sequence (DNA): TGTGCCAGCAACCCGGGACAGGGCTCCTACGAGCAGTACTTC.

This clonotype came up many times. This rearrangement joins TRBV6-2 or TRBV6-3 to TRBJ2-1, with a weak D call TRBD2 (6 bases). CDR3 size: 12 residues. Germline CDR1 and CDR2: MNHEY and SVGEGT. V shed 6 bases and J shed 8 bases, with 11 bases lying between them. CDR3 sequence reads: CASSLTSHEQFF. The CDR3 coding sequence is TGTGCCAGCAGCCTAACTAGCCATGAGCAGTTCTTC.

This clonotype was seen a single time. The chain joins TRBV20-1 to TRBJ2-1; no clear D gene. This CDR3 is built from 11 residues. Germline CDR1 DFQATT, CDR2 SNEGSKA (reference sequence). The V end lost 4 bases, the J end lost 0 bases, and 1 base lay between the germline ends. The CDR3 reads CSATSYNEQFF. CDR3 bases: TGCAGTGCTACCTCCTACAATGAGCAGTTCTTC.

This clonotype was detected only a few times. CDR3 DNA sequence: TGCAGCGCCACGAGGGGGCGATACGAGCAGTACTTC. It encodes CSATRGRYEQYF. The V and J genes are TRBV29-1 and TRBJ2-7; 7 bases map to TRBD1. J was trimmed by 4 bases and V by 7 bases; bases with no gene match: 7. CDR3 length: 12 residues. The germline V gene has CDR1 SQVTM and CDR2 ANQGSEA.